A selection of T cell receptor beta chains follows, all from one sample in a study of shared clonotypes between healthy human individuals. Data came from immunoSEQ multiplex PCR; TCRdb stores just in-frame clones and leaves some out. The sample lists some 2,000,000 clones, approximately 95% seen once, with 0.9% to 1.3% in the top ten. The sequenced material came from naive CD8+ T cells sorted from blood. Receptors originate from a man between 18 and 35 years old in good health. Both conserved end residues are part of each CDR3. D genes are given only for firm matches. Clone size is shown for a subset of rows, as once, few, many or a class of expanded clone.

NA	TRBV5-1	TRBJ1-1	NA	TGCGCCAGCAGCTCCACCCAGGGTGTGGTGGCTGAAGCTTTCTTT	CASSSTQGVVAEAFF
TRBD2	TRBV5-1	TRBJ2-5	NA	TGCGCCAGCAGCGTGGGACTAGCGGGTGAAGAGACCCAGTACTTC	CASSVGLAGEETQYF
NA	TRBV9	TRBJ1-5	NA	TGTGCCAGCAGCGTAGCTGGCGGGCAGCCCCAGCATTTT	CASSVAGGQPQHF
NA	TRBV6-1	TRBJ2-5	NA	TGTGCCAGCAGTGAAGACGCCTCCCTTGGCCCCCAAGAGACCCAGTACTTC	CASSEDASLGPQETQYF
NA	TRBV7-6	TRBJ2-4	NA	TGTGCCAGCAGCGAGGGGAACAAAAACATTCAGTACTTC	CASSEGNKNIQYF
NA	TRBV6-1	TRBJ2-7	NA	TGTGCCAGCAGTGAAAGGCCCGGCGGAACCTACGAGCAGTACTTC	CASSERPGGTYEQYF
TRBD1	TRBV9	TRBJ1-2	NA	TGTGCCAGCAGCCCCGATCTCGGTTGGACAGGGGCTAACTATGGCTACACCTTC	CASSPDLGWTGANYGYTF
NA	TRBV5-4	TRBJ2-3	NA	TGTGCCAGCAGCTTTAGGGGTGGGAACACAGATACGCAGTATTTT	CASSFRGGNTDTQYF
TRBD2	TRBV6-5	TRBJ2-7	NA	TGTGCCAGCAGCCATGAGCGGGAGGACGAGCAGTACTTC	CASSHEREDEQYF
NA	TRBV2	TRBJ2-7	once	TGTGCCAGCAGTGACATATGGGGCAGGGACTACGAGCAGTACTTC	CASSDIWGRDYEQYF
NA	TRBV4-1	TRBJ2-3	once	TGCGCCAGCAGTCCTAGTCAATTTGCAGATACGCAGTATTTT	CASSPSQFADTQYF
TRBD1	TRBV28	TRBJ1-5	NA	TGTGCCAGCAGTTTAACCGGCCTACCGGGACAGGGCGTTCGCAATCAGCCCCAGCATTTT	CASSLTGLPGQGVRNQPQHF
NA	TRBV2	TRBJ2-7	NA	TGTGCCAGGAGTGGGGGTCCCACCACCTACGAGCAGTACTTC	CARSGGPTTYEQYF
TRBD1	TRBV9	TRBJ1-2	few	TGTGCCAGCAGCACTCCAGGGGGTAAGAACGTTGGCTACACCTTC	CASSTPGGKNVGYTF
NA	TRBV19	TRBJ2-7	NA	TGTGCCAGTAGGGCGGGCGCGAACGAGCAGTACTTC	CASRAGANEQYF
NA	TRBV7-9	TRBJ1-4	NA	TGTGCCAGCAGCCCGGACACAGGAACTAATGAAAAACTGTTTTTT	CASSPDTGTNEKLFF
TRBD1	TRBV6-1	TRBJ2-1	NA	TGTGCCAGCAGTGAGACAGGGCACAATGAGCAGTTCTTC	CASSETGHNEQFF
TRBD2	TRBV7-6	TRBJ2-3	NA	TGTGCCAGCAGCTCGACTAGCGGGGGGTTGAGCACAGATACGCAGTATTTT	CASSSTSGGLSTDTQYF